One sample yielded the 21 T cell receptor beta chains listed below, sequenced in a study of shared clonotypes between healthy human individuals. Only in-frame clones appear in the TCRdb table, and some are missing; sequencing was by immunoSEQ multiplex PCR. The sample yields some 240,000 clones, 50% to 75% seen once. Material: memory CD4+ T cells sorted from blood. The subset is: CD45RA-negative fraction. The receptors here all came from a man aged 30-40 years in good health.

The chain joins TRBV5-1 to TRBJ1-2, with D unclear. Germline V gene lookup returns CDR1 SGHRS and CDR2 YFSETQ. CDR3 length: 16 residues. V lost 2 bases, J lost 8 bases, and 22 bases lay in between. In nucleotides, the CDR3 is TGCGCCAGCAGCTTTGATTCGGGAATCTGGGGAGGCGGCTACACCTTC. Its translation: CASSFDSGIWGGGYTF.

This chain uses TRBV11-1 with TRBJ2-3, with D maybe TRBD2 (6 bases). CDR3 length: 13 amino acids. Trimming pared 1 base from V and 8 bases from J, leaving 10 bases between. Germline CDR1 reads SGHAT; CDR2 reads FQDESV (reference sequence). The CDR3: CASSLGSTSTQYF. The CDR3 DNA sequence: TGTGCCAGCAGCTTAGGATCGACTAGTACGCAGTATTTT.

The chain is built from TRBV28 and TRBJ2-3; 11 positions agree with TRBD2. J was trimmed by 5 bases and V by 7 bases; bases with no gene match: 11. In germline, CDR1 is MDHEN, CDR2 SYDVKM. The CDR3 runs 16 residues. In DNA, the CDR3 is TGTGCCAGCACAACTAGCGGGGGCACACTGGGAGATACGCAGTATTTT. This gives the protein CASTTSGGTLGDTQYF.

V is TRBV28 and J is TRBJ1-2; D is perhaps TRBD1 (5 bases). Trimming took off 7 bases at V and 2 bases at J, with 8 bases between the two ends. The V gene's germline CDR1 is MDHEN and CDR2 SYDVKM. The CDR3 is made up of 12 amino acids. CDR3 amino acids: CASTWGNYGYTF. The CDR3 region has the DNA TGTGCCAGCACTTGGGGGAACTATGGCTACACCTTC.

This clone was seen a handful of times. The chain has TRBV18 and TRBJ1-3; weak D call: TRBD1 (6 bases). The CDR3 has 15 amino acids. Germline loops: CDR1 KGHSH, CDR2 LQKENI. Trimming stripped 0 bases from V and 4 bases from J, with 10 bases between. CDR3 DNA sequence: TGTGCCAGCTCACCACCCTCCAGGGGAGGAAACACCATATATTTT. It specifies CASSPPSRGGNTIYF.

The chain couples TRBV11-2 to TRBJ1-1, with TRBD1 matching 7 bases. Germline V CDR1 and CDR2: SGHAT, FQNNGV. The CDR3 has 15 amino acids. The V gene end was trimmed by 6 bases and the J gene end by 1 base; junction bases not matched to a gene: 8. The CDR3: CASRAPGGKNTEAFF. CDR3 sequence (DNA): TGTGCCAGCAGAGCCCCAGGGGGAAAGAACACTGAAGCTTTCTTT.

The chain has TRBV5-1 and TRBJ2-3; TRBD2 matches 9 bases. This CDR3 is 16 amino acids long. Germline V lookup: CDR1 SGHRS, CDR2 YFSETQ. The V gene end was trimmed by 3 bases and the J gene end by 2 bases; junction bases not matched to a gene: 7. This chain's CDR3 is CASSSVTSGITDTQYF. CDR3 DNA: TGCGCCAGCAGCTCCGTGACTAGCGGAATCACAGATACGCAGTATTTT. Full variable domain (missing parts from reference TRBV5-1 and TRBJ2-3): KAGVTQTPRYLIKTRGQQVTLSCSPISGHRSVSWYQQTPGQGLQFLFEYFSETQRNKGNFPGRFSGRQFSNSRSEMNVSTLELGDSALYLCASSSVTSGITDTQYFGPGTRLTVL.

In regard to this clone: The sample carries other DNA sequences with the same CDR3. J is TRBJ2-3 and V is TRBV5-1; 11 bases align to TRBD2. Germline CDR1 is SGHRS and CDR2 is YFSETQ. There are 14 residues in the CDR3. V shed 4 bases and J 6 bases; nucleotides not matched to a gene: 4. CDR3 protein: CASSPGTSGDTQYF. The CDR3 DNA reads as TGCGCCAGCAGCCCGGGGACTAGCGGTGATACGCAGTATTTT. Complete variable domain (other parts from reference TRBV5-1 and TRBJ2-3): KAGVTQTPRYLIKTRGQQVTLSCSPISGHRSVSWYQQTPGQGLQFLFEYFSETQRNKGNFPGRFSGRQFSNSRSEMNVSTLELGDSALYLCASSPGTSGDTQYFGPGTRLTVL.

The rearrangement uses TRBV23-1 and TRBJ2-2; tentatively, D is TRBD1 or TRBD2 (5 bases each). TRBV23-1 belongs to the ORF category, with a function that is uncertain. Trimming removed 4 bases from V and 2 bases from J, with 8 bases in between. This CDR3 has 14 amino acids. The CDR3 DNA follows: TGCGCCAGCAGTCCAGGGAGAAACACCGGGGAGCTGTTTTTT. Translating gives CASSPGRNTGELFF.

This chain uses TRBV18 with TRBJ2-1; TRBD2 matches 7 bases. This CDR3 region has 14 residues. J was trimmed by 7 bases and V by 5 bases; bases with no gene match: 8. The germline CDR1 and CDR2 sequences are KGHSH and LQKENI. CDR3 sequence: CASSYAGVDNEQFF. The CDR3 DNA sequence: TGTGCCAGCTCATATGCGGGAGTGGATAATGAGCAGTTCTTC.

The chain has TRBV7-6 and TRBJ2-7, with 12 bases matching TRBD2. The germline V gene encodes CDR1 SGHVS and CDR2 FNYEAQ. CDR3 size: 15 residues. Trimming cost V 2 bases and J 7 bases; bases outside gene matches: 6. CDR3 DNA sequence: TGTGCCAGCAGCTTACTAGCGGGAGGGCCTGAAGAGCAGTACTTC. This translates into CASSLLAGGPEEQYF.

This clone was seen more than once but under ten times. J is TRBJ1-1 and V is TRBV19; D remains ambiguous. In germline, CDR1 is LNHDA, CDR2 SQIVND (reference sequence). The V gene lost 2 bases and the J gene lost 11 bases, with 9 bases spanning the gap. The CDR3 spans 11 residues. CDR3 DNA sequence: TGTGCCAGTAGTATATCTTGGGTGGCTTTCTTT. Residues: CASSISWVAFF. Complete variable domain (other parts from reference TRBV19 and TRBJ1-1): DGGITQSPKYLFRKEGQNVTLSCEQNLNHDAMYWYRQDPGQGLRLIYYSQIVNDFQKGDIAEGYSVSREKKESFPLTVTSAQKNPTAFYLCASSISWVAFFGQGTRLTVV.

The chain joins TRBV2 to TRBJ2-1; D is uncertain. Between the trimmed V and J ends, which lost 0 bases and 1 base, there was a span of 10 bases. The CDR3 contains 16 residues. The germline V gene encodes CDR1 SNHLY and CDR2 FYNNEI. CDR3 region: CASSEAFYRSYNEQFF. CDR3 sequence (DNA): TGTGCCAGCAGTGAAGCGTTTTACAGATCCTACAATGAGCAGTTCTTC.

The rearrangement joins TRBV6-1 to TRBJ2-1, with 11 positions matching TRBD1. Germline assignment: CDR1 MNHNS and CDR2 SASEGT. The CDR3 runs to 14 residues. V was pared by 7 bases and J by 7 bases, with 6 bases of the junction left unmatched. The CDR3 spells CASTTGTGGNEQFF. In nucleotides, the CDR3 is TGTGCCAGCACGACGGGGACAGGGGGGAATGAGCAGTTCTTC.

The chain has TRBV5-4 and TRBJ2-5, with 15 bases aligning to TRBD2. The trim removed 4 bases at V and 5 bases at J, leaving 3 bases unmatched. The CDR3 length is 15 residues. CDR1 SGHNT and CDR2 YYREEE come from the germline V gene (reference sequence). The CDR3 protein is CASSRTSGRDETQYF. CDR3 DNA: TGTGCCAGCAGCCGGACTAGCGGGAGGGACGAGACCCAGTACTTC.

In its sample, this clone was seen once. The CDR3 nucleotides are TGCGCCAGCAGTGGGGAACTAGCGGGAGGGCTAAATGAGCAGTTCTTC. Protein: CASSGELAGGLNEQFF. V and J are TRBV10-1 and TRBJ2-1; TRBD2 matches 13 bases. Germline CDR1 WNHNN, CDR2 SYGVQD (reference sequence). The CDR3 extends over 16 amino acids. V shed 4 bases and J 7 bases; nucleotides not matched to a gene: 7.

This clone was counted only a few times. The germline gene is not matched at one end of the junction; a read error may be the cause. The chain links TRBV7-8 to TRBJ2-5; TRBD2 aligns across 14 bases. This CDR3 spans 17 amino acids. Germline values: CDR1 SGHVS, CDR2 FQNEAQ. The CDR3 coding sequence is TGTGCCAGCAGCCTAGCTGGACTAGCGGGAGGAAAGGAGACCCAGTACTTC. As protein: CASSLAGLAGGKETQYF.

V usage is TRBV5-4 and J usage is TRBJ2-1; D is possibly TRBD1 or TRBD2 (5 bases each). CDR3 length equals 15 residues. Germline CDR1 reads SGHNT; CDR2 reads YYREEE (reference sequence). V gave up 4 bases and J gave up 5 bases, with 16 bases separating them. The DNA of the CDR3 is TGTGCCAGCAGCGGGGGAGTTGTCCTGAACAATGAGCAGTTCTTC. This sequence encodes CASSGGVVLNNEQFF. Variable domain in full (rest from reference TRBV5-4 and TRBJ2-1): ETGVTQSPTHLIKTRGQQVTLRCSSQSGHNTVSWYQQALGQGPQFIFQYYREEENGRGNFPPRFSGLQFPNYSSELNVNALELDDSALYLCASSGGVVLNNEQFFGPGTRLTVL.

The chain is built from TRBV10-3 and TRBJ1-1, with D maybe TRBD1 (5 bases). The CDR3 totals 16 residues. CDR1 ENHRY and CDR2 SYGVKD come from the germline V gene. V was cut by 6 bases and J by 2 bases, with 19 bases left in between. The CDR3 loop reads CAISSKPGRVNTEAFF. CDR3 DNA: TGTGCCATCAGCTCAAAACCAGGGAGAGTTAACACTGAAGCTTTCTTT.

This chain joins TRBV27 and TRBJ2-1, with 10 bases that match TRBD2. From germline, CDR1 is MNHEY and CDR2 SMNVEV (reference sequence). The CDR3 extends over 22 amino acids. J gave up 0 bases and V 5 bases, and 22 bases lay outside the gene matches. CDR3 in amino acids: CASSPNWFLASGSHSSYNEQFF. DNA of the CDR3: TGTGCCAGCAGTCCCAACTGGTTCTTGGCTAGCGGGAGCCATAGCTCCTACAATGAGCAGTTCTTC.

This chain joins TRBV5-6 and TRBJ2-2, with D hard to call. This CDR3 contains 16 residues. Germline CDR1 reads SGHDT; CDR2 reads YYEEEE. Trimming pared 0 bases from V and 4 bases from J, leaving 13 bases between. CDR3 nucleotide sequence: TGTGCCAGCAGCTTGGCCCAGCGTTGGGGCACCGGGGAGCTGTTTTTT. Encoded protein: CASSLAQRWGTGELFF.